Below, 31 T cell receptor beta chains from the same sample are listed, as sequenced in a study of blood T cell repertoires in COVID-19. Assay: immunoSEQ multiplex PCR; the TCRdb copy retains only in-frame clones and omits some. The repertoire has roughly 160,000 clones, 65% to 85% of them found once; the top ten carry 10% to 15%. Sequences were obtained from PBMCs or T cells enriched from blood (not recorded which). The receptors here all came from an older woman who had recovered from COVID-19.

J is TRBJ2-2 and V is TRBV20-1, with 9 positions matching TRBD2. Germline CDR1 reads DFQATT; CDR2 reads SNEGSKA (reference sequence). The V segment lost 3 bases and the J segment 6 bases; nucleotides outside the gene matches: 11. The length of the CDR3 is 16 residues. The CDR3 nucleotides read TGCAGTGCTAGTCATGCGGGAGGGCCGGGGGCCGGGGAGCTGTTTTTT. Translated, it gives CSASHAGGPGAGELFF.

The chain carries TRBV28 and TRBJ1-2; 7 bases map to TRBD1. The V gene end was trimmed by 6 bases and the J gene end by 4 bases; junction bases not matched to a gene: 14. Germline V gene lookup returns CDR1 MDHEN and CDR2 SYDVKM. CDR3 length: 16 residues. The CDR3 nucleotides read TGTGCCAGCAGAAATAGGCCGGGACAGAGTCTCTATGGCTACACCTTC. Translated, it gives CASRNRPGQSLYGYTF.

This clone showed up just a few times. This rearrangement joins TRBV7-2 to TRBJ2-5, with no clear D. V was clipped by 3 bases and J by 5 bases, with 13 bases between them. This CDR3 has 14 residues. Looked up from germline, CDR1 is SGHTA and CDR2 is FQGNSA. The CDR3: CASSFGASGETQYF. CDR3 in DNA: TGTGCCAGCAGCTTTGGTGCTAGTGGTGAGACCCAGTACTTC. The full variable domain, with the rest looked up from reference TRBV7-2 and TRBJ2-5, is GAGVSQSPSNKVTEKGKDVELRCDPISGHTALYWYRQSLGQGLEFLIYFQGNSAPDKSGLPSDRFSAERTGGSVSTLTIQRTQQEDSAVYLCASSFGASGETQYFGPGTRLLVL.

This chain links TRBV7-3 with TRBJ2-7; D perhaps matches TRBD1 (7 bases). The CDR3 covers 14 residues. The germline V gene encodes CDR1 SGHTA and CDR2 FQGTGA. Trimming left V 2 bases short and J 6 bases short, with 14 bases between. The CDR3 DNA reads as TGTGCCAGCAGCTTAGGGACAGCCGGGGGCGAGCAGTACTTC. Translating it yields CASSLGTAGGEQYF.

The chain couples TRBV19 to TRBJ1-5; unclear D gene. Germline lookup yields CDR1 LNHDA and CDR2 SQIVND (reference sequence). The V end lost 3 bases, the J end lost 6 bases, and 15 bases lay between the germline ends. This CDR3 region has 15 residues. CDR3 in DNA: TGTGCCAGTAGTATTTTAGCGGGGTCGGGTCAGCCCCAGCATTTT. This translates into CASSILAGSGQPQHF.

V usage is TRBV5-1 and J usage is TRBJ2-7; no clear D. Trimming stripped 4 bases from V and 0 bases from J, with 11 bases between. The CDR3 totals 14 residues. Germline loops: CDR1 SGHRS, CDR2 YFSETQ. The CDR3 loop reads CASSRSASSYEQYF. CDR3 in DNA: TGCGCCAGCAGCAGGTCAGCTAGCTCCTACGAGCAGTACTTC.

DNA for the CDR3: TGCGCCAGCAGTAAAGACAGGGCCACTGAAGCTTTCTTT. Protein: CASSKDRATEAFF. The chain uses TRBV4-1 and TRBJ1-1; TRBD1 matches at 7 bases. Germline V gene sequence: CDR1 MGHRA, CDR2 YSYEKL. This CDR3 is built from 13 residues. Trimming took 6 bases from V and 4 from J; bases not matched to a gene: 5.

This chain connects TRBV27 to TRBJ2-5; D is possibly TRBD1 (5 bases). The CDR3 extends over 13 amino acids. Germline CDR1 and CDR2: MNHEY and SMNVEV (reference sequence). Trimming left V 8 bases short and J 4 bases short, with 14 bases between. The DNA of the CDR3 is TGTGCCAGCGGCGCAGGGATGGCAGAGACCCAGTACTTC. Encoded protein: CASGAGMAETQYF.

This chain joins TRBV2 and TRBJ2-3; 7 positions agree with TRBD2. CDR1 is SNHLY and CDR2 is FYNNEI in the germline V gene. V was pared by 6 bases and J by 7 bases, with 4 bases of the junction left unmatched. The CDR3 runs to 12 residues. Written as DNA, the CDR3 is TGTGCCAGCAGCCCGGGACTAAATACGCAGTATTTT. Protein sequence: CASSPGLNTQYF.

This clone was counted a single time. An end of the junction does not agree with germline; a read error may underlie this. This rearrangement joins TRBV28 to TRBJ2-7; 7 nucleotides line up with TRBD1. This CDR3 contains 14 residues. Germline CDR1 is MDHEN and CDR2 is SYDVKM. This CDR3 reads CASSPGQAGVNKPF. The DNA for the CDR3 is TGTGCCAGCAGTCCTGGACAGGCAGGGGTTAATAAGCCCTTC.

V and J are TRBV11-2 and TRBJ2-2; tentative D call: TRBD1 (6 bases). CDR1 and CDR2 from the germline V gene are SGHAT and FQNNGV. The CDR3 is made up of 14 amino acids. Trimming removed 6 bases from V and 5 bases from J, with 13 bases in between. The CDR3 loop is CASSRQGSTGELFF. The CDR3, as DNA: TGTGCCAGCAGTCGGCAGGGGAGTACCGGGGAGCTGTTTTTT.

This clone was observed many times. The chain recombines TRBV4-1 with TRBJ2-3; TRBD2 matches 10 bases. The CDR3 consists of 16 residues. Germline CDR1 and CDR2: MGHRA and YSYEKL. V lost 1 base, J lost 2 bases, and 3 bases stayed unmatched. The CDR3 nucleotides are TGCGCCAGCAGCCAAGCCCTAGCGGGGGCCACAGATACGCAGTATTTT. Translating gives CASSQALAGATDTQYF.

This CDR3 reads CASSTTGFQGETQYF. The DNA for the CDR3 is TGTGCCAGCAGCACAACAGGTTTCCAGGGGGAGACCCAGTACTTC. The V gene is TRBV7-9, the J gene TRBJ2-5; a weak D match, TRBD1 (6 bases). Germline CDR1 is SEHNR and CDR2 is FQNEAQ (reference sequence). The CDR3 contains 15 residues. V dropped 5 bases and J dropped 5 bases, with 18 bases sitting between them.

The rearrangement uses TRBV5-4 and TRBJ1-2; TRBD1 agrees at 7 bases. The V segment lost 0 bases and the J segment 1 base; nucleotides outside the gene matches: 9. Germline V gene sequence: CDR1 SGHNT, CDR2 YYREEE (reference sequence). CDR3 length: 17 amino acids. The CDR3 reads CASSLAPTGLGNYGYTF. The CDR3 DNA sequence: TGTGCCAGCAGCTTGGCCCCGACAGGGTTGGGTAACTATGGCTACACCTTC.

The rearrangement joins TRBV24-1 to TRBJ2-3; no clear D. Trimming took 3 bases from V and 1 from J, leaving 4 bases between them. CDR3 length: 13 amino acids. The germline V gene has CDR1 KGHDR and CDR2 SFDVKD. The CDR3 sequence: CATSDGGTDTQYF. CDR3 bases: TGTGCCACCAGTGATGGAGGCACAGATACGCAGTATTTT.

The chain joins TRBV6-5 to TRBJ1-5; 7 nucleotides align to TRBD1. Germline V gene lookup returns CDR1 MNHEY and CDR2 SVGAGI. V shed 6 bases, J shed 3 bases, and the junction held 8 bases outside the gene matches. CDR3 length: 15 residues. The CDR3 here is CASREFRGANQPQHF. Here the CDR3 DNA reads TGTGCCAGCAGGGAGTTCAGGGGGGCCAATCAGCCCCAGCATTTT.

CDR3 loop: CASSLVPGGSSYNEQFF. The CDR3 DNA sequence: TGCGCCAGCAGCTTGGTTCCAGGGGGGAGCTCCTACAATGAGCAGTTCTTC. J is TRBJ2-1 and V is TRBV5-1, with a tentative D call TRBD1 (7 bases). The CDR3 totals 17 residues. The germline V gene encodes CDR1 SGHRS and CDR2 YFSETQ. V lost 0 bases, J lost 0 bases, and 13 bases lay in between.

The V and J genes are TRBV28 and TRBJ2-3, with 9 bases aligning to TRBD1. Trimming at V came to 7 bases and at J to 3 bases, leaving 5 bases not matched to a gene. Germline CDR1 MDHEN, CDR2 SYDVKM. The CDR3 is made up of 14 amino acids. The CDR3: CASNYRGLTDTQYF. CDR3 coding DNA: TGTGCCAGCAACTACAGGGGGCTTACAGATACGCAGTATTTT.

The V gene is TRBV10-3, the J gene TRBJ2-7; D may be TRBD2 (6 bases). The CDR3 sequence is 13 residues long. Trimming stripped 4 bases from V and 7 bases from J, with 14 bases between. Looked up from germline, CDR1 is ENHRY and CDR2 is SYGVKD. The CDR3 DNA sequence: TGTGCCATCAGTGTGTTTGGAGGGTCAGAGCAGTACTTC. This encodes CAISVFGGSEQYF.

The J gene is TRBJ1-6, the V gene TRBV30, with TRBD1 as a possible D gene (6 bases). The CDR3 loop spans 14 amino acids. V lost 4 bases and J 10 bases, leaving 17 bases between the germline ends. Germline values: CDR1 GTSNPN, CDR2 SVGIG (reference sequence). CDR3 in DNA: TGTGCCTGGAAACTTCCAGGGGCGATGTCACCCCTCCACTTT. Translating it yields CAWKLPGAMSPLHF.

Here the CDR3 reads CASSPRVDSGETQYF. The CDR3, as DNA: TGTGCCAGCTCACCACGCGTTGACTCCGGGGAGACCCAGTACTTC. The rearrangement uses TRBV18 and TRBJ2-5; D gene unclear. Between the trimmed V and J ends, which lost 1 base and 5 bases, there was a span of 14 bases. This CDR3 contains 15 residues. Germline V CDR1 and CDR2: KGHSH, LQKENI.

The chain couples TRBV6-5 to TRBJ1-5, with 7 positions matching TRBD1. V lost 6 bases, J lost 1 base, and 6 bases stayed unmatched. CDR1 MNHEY and CDR2 SVGAGI come from the germline V gene. This CDR3 is 15 amino acids long. CDR3 sequence reads: CASSKLGGSNQPQHF. The CDR3 region has the DNA TGTGCCAGCAGCAAACTAGGGGGCAGCAATCAGCCCCAGCATTTT.

The chain recombines TRBV6-1 with TRBJ1-4, with TRBD1 matching over 7 bases. The CDR3 extends over 19 amino acids. J lost 8 bases, V lost 3 bases, and 21 bases had no gene match. Germline CDR1 reads MNHNS; CDR2 reads SASEGT. CDR3 residues: CASSDNPEDRLTNDEKLFF. The CDR3 bases are TGTGCCAGCAGTGATAATCCGGAGGACAGGTTAACAAACGACGAAAAACTGTTTTTT.

This sequence joins TRBV28 and TRBJ1-1, with 7 bases fitting TRBD1. V dropped 1 base and J dropped 4; count of bases not matched to a gene: 6. CDR1 and CDR2 (germline): MDHEN, SYDVKM. The CDR3 contains 15 residues. CDR3 protein: CASSLFRWDSTEAFF. The DNA of the CDR3 is TGTGCCAGCAGTTTATTTCGCTGGGACAGCACTGAAGCTTTCTTT.

The chain uses TRBV19 and TRBJ1-1, with 7 bases matching TRBD1. CDR1 LNHDA and CDR2 SQIVND come from the germline V gene (reference sequence). The CDR3 sequence is 15 residues long. With V trimmed by 3 bases and J by 3 bases, 7 bases remained unmatched. The CDR3 loop reads CASSITPQGDTEAFF. The CDR3 bases are TGTGCCAGTAGTATTACGCCTCAGGGGGACACTGAAGCTTTCTTT.

The gene calls are TRBV2 and TRBJ1-2; 7 nucleotides line up with TRBD1. CDR3 length equals 13 residues. CDR1 and CDR2 from the germline V gene are SNHLY and FYNNEI. With 5 bases clipped from V and 4 bases from J, the junction kept 4 bases outside the gene matches. CDR3 sequence reads: CASSNDRVYGYTF. Written as DNA, the CDR3 is TGTGCCAGCAGTAACGACAGGGTCTATGGCTACACCTTC. Using reference TRBV2 and TRBJ1-2 for the parts outside the CDR3, the full variable domain is EPEVTQTPSHQVTQMGQEVILRCVPISNHLYFYWYRQILGQKVEFLVSFYNNEISEKSEIFDDQFSVERPDGSNFTLKIRSTKLEDSAMYFCASSNDRVYGYTFGSGTRLTVV.

The V gene is TRBV6-4, the J gene TRBJ1-2; D not certain. V dropped 2 bases and J dropped 5 bases, with 3 bases sitting between them. CDR3 length: 11 residues. Germline CDR1 MRHNA, CDR2 SNTAGT. This chain's CDR3 is CASSDAYGYTF. DNA for the CDR3: TGTGCCAGCAGTGACGCGTATGGCTACACCTTC.

The rearrangement links TRBV19 to TRBJ1-6; D is possibly TRBD1 (6 bases). The CDR3 length is 18 residues. CDR1 and CDR2 from the germline V gene are LNHDA and SQIVND (reference sequence). The V end was cut by 5 bases, the J end by 0 bases, with 17 bases between. CDR3 nucleotides: TGTGCCAGTAGTCTATCCCCCCAGGGGAGCTCCTATAATTCACCCCTCCACTTT. This codes for CASSLSPQGSSYNSPLHF.

This chain connects TRBV19 to TRBJ1-2; TRBD1 matches at 12 bases. The ends lost 10 bases at V and 8 bases at J; junction bases unmatched: 11. The CDR3 is 14 residues long. The germline V gene encodes CDR1 LNHDA and CDR2 SQIVND (reference sequence). The CDR3 DNA reads TGTGCCACCATGGGGGACAGGGGGCGCGGAGGCTACACCTTC. Residues: CATMGDRGRGGYTF.

The CDR3 bases are TGCGCCAGCAGGTCCGCGGGACAGCGCTCCTACGAGCAGTACTTC. Amino acids: CASRSAGQRSYEQYF. The V and J genes are TRBV5-1 and TRBJ2-7, with TRBD1 as a possible D gene (7 bases). Germline V gives CDR1 SGHRS, CDR2 YFSETQ. The CDR3 runs 15 residues. Trimming pared 5 bases from V and 0 bases from J, leaving 15 bases between.

The V and J genes are TRBV2 and TRBJ2-7, with 8 bases that match TRBD2. Trimming took 6 bases from V and 2 from J; bases not matched to a gene: 12. The CDR3 totals 16 residues. Germline V lookup: CDR1 SNHLY, CDR2 FYNNEI. CDR3 sequence (DNA): TGTGCCAGCAGCCACAGCGGAGCGGGGGATACCTACGAGCAGTACTTC. Its protein is CASSHSGAGDTYEQYF.